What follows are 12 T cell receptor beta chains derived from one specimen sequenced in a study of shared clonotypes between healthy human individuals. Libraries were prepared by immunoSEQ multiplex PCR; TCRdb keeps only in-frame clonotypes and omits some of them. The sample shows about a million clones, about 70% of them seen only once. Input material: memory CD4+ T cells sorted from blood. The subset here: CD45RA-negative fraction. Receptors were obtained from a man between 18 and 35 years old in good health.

CDR3 residues: CASRLAGVGGDSSYEQYF. The DNA of the CDR3 is TGTGCAAGTCGCTTAGCGGGGGTGGGAGGGGACAGCTCCTACGAGCAGTACTTC. This chain links TRBV12-2 with TRBJ2-7. TRBV12-2 is designated a pseudogene. This CDR3 is built from 18 residues.

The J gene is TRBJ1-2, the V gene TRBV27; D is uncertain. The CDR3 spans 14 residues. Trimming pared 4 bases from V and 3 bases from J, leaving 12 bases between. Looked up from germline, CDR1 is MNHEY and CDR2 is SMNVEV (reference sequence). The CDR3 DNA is TGTGCCAGCAGTTCCCGTCGCCTGGACTATGGCTACACCTTC. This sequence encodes CASSSRRLDYGYTF.

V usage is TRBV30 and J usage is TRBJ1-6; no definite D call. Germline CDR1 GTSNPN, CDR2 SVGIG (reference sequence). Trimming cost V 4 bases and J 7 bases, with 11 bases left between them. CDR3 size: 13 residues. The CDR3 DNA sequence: TGTGCCTGGAAGGCAGGCCCGAATTCACCCCTCCACTTT. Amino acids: CAWKAGPNSPLHF.

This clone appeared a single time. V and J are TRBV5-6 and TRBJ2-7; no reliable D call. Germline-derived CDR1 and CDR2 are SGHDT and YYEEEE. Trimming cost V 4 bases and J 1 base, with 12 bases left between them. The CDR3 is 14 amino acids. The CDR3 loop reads CASSILGVSYEQYF. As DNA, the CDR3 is TGTGCCAGCAGCATCCTGGGTGTATCCTACGAGCAGTACTTC. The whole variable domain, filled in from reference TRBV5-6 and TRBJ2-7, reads DAGVTQSPTHLIKTRGQQVTLRCSPKSGHDTVSWYQQALGQGPQFIFQYYEEEERQRGNFPDRFSGHQFPNYSSELNVNALLLGDSALYLCASSILGVSYEQYFGPGTRLTVT.

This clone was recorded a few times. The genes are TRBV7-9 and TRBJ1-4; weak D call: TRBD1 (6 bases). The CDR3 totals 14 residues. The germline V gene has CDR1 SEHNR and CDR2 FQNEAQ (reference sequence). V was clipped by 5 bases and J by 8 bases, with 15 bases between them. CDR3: CASSPGQGSEKLFF. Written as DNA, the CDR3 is TGTGCCAGCAGCCCCGGCCAGGGGTCCGAAAAACTGTTTTTT.

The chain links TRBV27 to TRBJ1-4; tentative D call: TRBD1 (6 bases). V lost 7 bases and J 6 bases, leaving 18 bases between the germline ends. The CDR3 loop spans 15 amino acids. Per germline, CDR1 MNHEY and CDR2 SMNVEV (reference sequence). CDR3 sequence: CASKPWGAIDEKLFF. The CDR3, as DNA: TGTGCCAGCAAACCTTGGGGGGCAATAGATGAAAAACTGTTTTTT.

CDR3 in amino acids: CASSIGQNKNTQYF. The CDR3 region has the DNA TGTGCCAGCAGCATAGGACAGAACAAGAATACGCAGTATTTT. The chain joins TRBV9 to TRBJ2-3; tentatively, D is TRBD1 (6 bases). The V and J ends lost 4 bases and 7 bases respectively, with 16 bases between them. There are 14 residues in the CDR3. Germline values: CDR1 SGDLS, CDR2 YYNGEE.

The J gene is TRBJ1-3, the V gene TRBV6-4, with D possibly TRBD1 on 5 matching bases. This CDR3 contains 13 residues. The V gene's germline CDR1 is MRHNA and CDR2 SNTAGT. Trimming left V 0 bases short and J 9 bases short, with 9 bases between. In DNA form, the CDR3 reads TGTGCCAGCAGTGACTCTGCGGGGACCACCATATATTTT. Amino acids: CASSDSAGTTIYF.

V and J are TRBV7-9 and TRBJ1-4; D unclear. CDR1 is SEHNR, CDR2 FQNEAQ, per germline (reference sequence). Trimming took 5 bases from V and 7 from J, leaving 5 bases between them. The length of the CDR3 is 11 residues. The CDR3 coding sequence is TGTGCCAGCAGCCCCGGTGAAAAACTGTTTTTT. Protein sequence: CASSPGEKLFF.

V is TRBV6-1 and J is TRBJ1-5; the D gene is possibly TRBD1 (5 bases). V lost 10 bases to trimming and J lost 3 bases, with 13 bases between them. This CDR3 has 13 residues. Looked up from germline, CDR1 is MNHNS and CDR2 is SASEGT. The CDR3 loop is CATHGHFNQPQHF. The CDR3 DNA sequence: TGTGCCACCCATGGACATTTCAATCAGCCCCAGCATTTT.

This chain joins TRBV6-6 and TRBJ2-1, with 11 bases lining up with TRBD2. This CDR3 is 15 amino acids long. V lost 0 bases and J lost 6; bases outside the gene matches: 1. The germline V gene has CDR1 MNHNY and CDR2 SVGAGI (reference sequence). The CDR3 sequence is CASSYSGTSGNEQFF. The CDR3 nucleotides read TGTGCCAGCAGTTACTCTGGGACTAGCGGCAATGAGCAGTTCTTC.

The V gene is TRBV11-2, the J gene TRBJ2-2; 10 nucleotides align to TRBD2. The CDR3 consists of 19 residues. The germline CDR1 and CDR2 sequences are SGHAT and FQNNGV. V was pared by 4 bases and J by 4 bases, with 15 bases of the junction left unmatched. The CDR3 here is CASSSGQLLAGIPTGELFF. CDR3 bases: TGTGCCAGCAGCTCAGGACAGCTACTAGCGGGGATTCCCACCGGGGAGCTGTTTTTT.